This TCR beta chain originates from a study of cytomegalovirus exposure and HLA in healthy donors. From germline, CDR1 is MNHEY and CDR2 SMNVEV (reference sequence). The CDR3 is 13 residues long. The V and J ends lost 6 bases and 0 bases respectively, with 7 bases between them. PCR involved 60 Vbeta and 13 Jbeta primers. Repertoires were generated with immunoSEQ multiplex PCR, while TCRdb's copy carries only in-frame clones and drops some. The sample comprises 150,000 to 200,000 clones, about 77% of which are singletons, and approximately 6% rests with the top ten. The V call is TRBV27, the J call TRBJ2-3; no reliable D call. The TCR sequence derives from a woman aged 25-40 years in good health and CMV-seropositive. The source material was PBMCs. The CDR3 here is CASSRSSTDTQYF. CDR3 nucleotide sequence: TGTGCCAGCAGCCGGTCCAGCACAGATACGCAGTATTTT.